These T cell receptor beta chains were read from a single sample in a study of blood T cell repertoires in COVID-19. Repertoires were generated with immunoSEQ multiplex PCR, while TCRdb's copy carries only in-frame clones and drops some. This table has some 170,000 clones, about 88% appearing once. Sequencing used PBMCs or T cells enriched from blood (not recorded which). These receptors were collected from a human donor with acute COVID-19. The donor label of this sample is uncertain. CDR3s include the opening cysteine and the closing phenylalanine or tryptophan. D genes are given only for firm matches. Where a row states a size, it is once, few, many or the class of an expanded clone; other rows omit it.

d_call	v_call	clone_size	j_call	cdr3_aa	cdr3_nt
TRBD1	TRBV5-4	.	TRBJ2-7	CASSPTGLSEQYF	TGTGCCAGCAGTCCGACAGGGTTGAGCGAGCAGTACTTC
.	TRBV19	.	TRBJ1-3	CARSTAPNGNTIYF	TGTGCCAGGAGCACAGCACCGAACGGAAACACCATATATTTT
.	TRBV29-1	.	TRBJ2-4	CSVGREDKNIQYF	TGCAGCGTTGGGAGGGAGGACAAAAACATTCAGTACTTC
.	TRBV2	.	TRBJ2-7	CASSDVQTLYEQYF	TGTGCCAGCAGTGACGTACAGACGCTCTACGAGCAGTACTTC
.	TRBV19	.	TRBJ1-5	CASSIFGQINQPQHF	TGTGCCAGTAGTATTTTTGGGCAGATTAATCAGCCCCAGCATTTT
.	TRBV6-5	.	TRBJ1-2	CASMSTASYGYTF	TGTGCCAGTATGTCGACAGCCAGCTATGGCTACACCTTC
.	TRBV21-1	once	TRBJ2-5	CASSKDGREETQYF	TGTGCCAGCAGCAAAGATGGGCGGGAAGAGACCCAGTACTTC
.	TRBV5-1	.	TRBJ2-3	CASKAGLMDTQYF	TGCGCCAGCAAGGCAGGATTGATGGATACGCAGTATTTT
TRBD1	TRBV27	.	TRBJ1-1	CASSLEQGRVAFF	TGTGCCAGCAGTCTCGAACAGGGGCGCGTAGCTTTCTTT
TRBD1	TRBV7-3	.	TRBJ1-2	CASSPAPRDRGSHTF	TGTGCCAGCAGCCCCGCCCCCCGGGACAGGGGATCCCACACCTTC
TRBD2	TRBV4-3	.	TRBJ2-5	CASSPPKTSNPFRETQYF	TGCGCCAGCAGCCCACCGAAGACTAGCAACCCCTTTAGAGAGACCCAGTACTTC
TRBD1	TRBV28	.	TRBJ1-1	CASRLQGATEAFF	TGTGCCAGCAGGTTACAGGGGGCCACTGAAGCTTTCTTT
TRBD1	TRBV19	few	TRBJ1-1	CASSADRVRAFF	TGTGCCAGTAGTGCCGACAGGGTACGAGCTTTCTTT
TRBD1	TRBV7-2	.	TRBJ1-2	CASGTDRGSIGYTF	TGTGCCAGCGGCACAGACAGGGGGTCTATAGGCTACACCTTC
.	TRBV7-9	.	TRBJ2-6	CASSSSTGISGANVLTF	TGTGCCAGCAGCTCGTCTACAGGGATCTCTGGGGCCAACGTCCTGACTTTC
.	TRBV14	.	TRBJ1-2	CASSYYRGGYGYTF	TGTGCCAGCAGTTACTATCGGGGGGGCTATGGCTACACCTTC
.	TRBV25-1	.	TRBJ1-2	CASSEYSSLGGNYGYTF	TGTGCCAGCAGTGAATATTCCAGCCTGGGAGGTAACTATGGCTACACCTTC
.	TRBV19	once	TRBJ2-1	CATIPGWSDNEQFF	TGTGCCACTATACCCGGGTGGTCAGACAATGAGCAGTTCTTC
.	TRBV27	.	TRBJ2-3	CASSLLRGDTQYF	TGTGCCAGCAGCCTATTAAGGGGGGATACGCAGTATTTT
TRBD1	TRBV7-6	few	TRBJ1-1	CASSITGVGVGTEAFF	TGTGCCAGCAGCATTACAGGGGTGGGGGTCGGCACTGAAGCTTTCTTT
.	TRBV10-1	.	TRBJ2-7	CASSDRGEDYEQYF	TGCGCCAGCAGTGACAGGGGCGAGGATTACGAGCAGTACTTC
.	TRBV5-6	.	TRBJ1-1	CASSLGTDWGDTEAFF	TGTGCCAGCAGCCTCGGGACTGATTGGGGGGACACTGAAGCTTTCTTT
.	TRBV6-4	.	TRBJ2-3	CASSGGTSTDTQYF	TGTGCCAGCAGCGGCGGGACTAGCACAGATACGCAGTATTTT
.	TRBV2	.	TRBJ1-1	CASSPFKGPEAFF	TGTGCCAGCAGTCCCTTTAAGGGGCCTGAAGCTTTCTTT
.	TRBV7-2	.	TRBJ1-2	CASSPRTPSAYGYTF	TGTGCCAGCAGCCCTCGGACACCCTCAGCGTATGGCTACACCTTC
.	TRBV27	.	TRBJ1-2	CASSLMAGRNYGYTF	TGTGCCAGCAGTTTAATGGCAGGGCGGAACTATGGCTACACCTTC
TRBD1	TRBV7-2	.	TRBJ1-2	CASSSQGTYGYTF	TGTGCCAGCAGCTCACAGGGGACCTATGGCTACACCTTC
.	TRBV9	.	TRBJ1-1	CASSVDPGDIWGAFF	TGTGCCAGCAGCGTCGACCCAGGGGACATATGGGGAGCTTTCTTT
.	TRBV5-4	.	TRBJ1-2	CASSYPYGGDGYTF	TGTGCCAGCAGCTACCCCTACGGGGGGGATGGCTACACCTTC